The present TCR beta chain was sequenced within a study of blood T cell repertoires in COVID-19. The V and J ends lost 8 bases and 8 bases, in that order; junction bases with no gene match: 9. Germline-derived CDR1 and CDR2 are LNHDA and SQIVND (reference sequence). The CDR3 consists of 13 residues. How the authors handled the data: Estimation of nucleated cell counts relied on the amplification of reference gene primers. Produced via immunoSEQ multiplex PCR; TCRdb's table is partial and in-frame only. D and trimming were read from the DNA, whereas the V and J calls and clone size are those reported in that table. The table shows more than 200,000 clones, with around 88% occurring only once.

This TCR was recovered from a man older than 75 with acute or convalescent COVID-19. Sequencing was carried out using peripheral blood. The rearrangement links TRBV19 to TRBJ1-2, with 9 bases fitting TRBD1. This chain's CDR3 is CASREQGARGYTF. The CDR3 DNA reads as TGTGCCAGTCGCGAACAGGGGGCGCGAGGCTACACCTTC. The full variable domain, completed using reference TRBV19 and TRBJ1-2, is DGGITQSPKYLFRKEGQNVTLSCEQNLNHDAMYWYRQDPGQGLRLIYYSQIVNDFQKGDIAEGYSVSREKKESFPLTVTSAQKNPTAFYLCASREQGARGYTFGSGTRLTVV.